Here is one TCR beta chain with its context. Other DNA variants within this sample encode the same CDR3. The naive CD8 subset, CD45RO-negative cells positively selected for CCR7, excluded terminally differentiated effector memory CD45RA+ cells. The study drew all its donors from Caucasian adults living in Nashville, Tennessee. This sample is drawn from a study of shared clonotypes between healthy human individuals. The CDR3 covers 13 residues. Germline V gene lookup returns CDR1 SGHRS and CDR2 YFSETQ. Trimming removed 0 bases at V and 2 bases at J, with 5 bases between. Repertoires were generated with immunoSEQ multiplex PCR, while TCRdb's copy carries only in-frame clones and drops some. Counted here are about 2 million clones, over 85% occurring once; the ten biggest clones make up around 1%.

The chain has TRBV5-1 and TRBJ1-2; D ambiguous. The receptor comes from a man in his late teens or twenties in good health. Material: naive CD8+ T cells sorted from blood. The CDR3: CASSLADNYGYTF. CDR3 sequence (DNA): TGCGCCAGCAGCTTGGCGGACAACTATGGCTACACCTTC.